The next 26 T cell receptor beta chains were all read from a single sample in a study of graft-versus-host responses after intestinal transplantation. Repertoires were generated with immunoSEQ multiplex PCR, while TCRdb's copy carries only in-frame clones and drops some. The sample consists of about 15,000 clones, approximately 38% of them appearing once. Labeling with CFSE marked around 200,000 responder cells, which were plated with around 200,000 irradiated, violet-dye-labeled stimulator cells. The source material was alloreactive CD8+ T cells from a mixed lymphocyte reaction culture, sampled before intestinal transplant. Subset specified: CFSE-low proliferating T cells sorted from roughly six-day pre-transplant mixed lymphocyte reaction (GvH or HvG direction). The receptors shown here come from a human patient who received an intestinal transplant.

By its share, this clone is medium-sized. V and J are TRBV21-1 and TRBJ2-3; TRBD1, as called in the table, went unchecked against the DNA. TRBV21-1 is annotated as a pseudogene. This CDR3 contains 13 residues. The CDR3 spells CATMGQNTDTQYF. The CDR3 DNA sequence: TGTGCCACCATGGGGCAGAACACAGATACGCAGTATTTT.

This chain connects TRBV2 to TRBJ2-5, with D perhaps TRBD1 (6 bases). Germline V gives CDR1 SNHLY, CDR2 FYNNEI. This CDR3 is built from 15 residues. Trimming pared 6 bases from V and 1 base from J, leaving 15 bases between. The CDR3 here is CASRAGAAFQETQYF. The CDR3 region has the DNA TGTGCCAGCAGGGCAGGGGCGGCCTTCCAAGAGACCCAGTACTTC. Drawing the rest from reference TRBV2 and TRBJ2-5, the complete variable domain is EPEVTQTPSHQVTQMGQEVILRCVPISNHLYFYWYRQILGQKVEFLVSFYNNEISEKSEIFDDQFSVERPDGSNFTLKIRSTKLEDSAMYFCASRAGAAFQETQYFGPGTRLLVL.

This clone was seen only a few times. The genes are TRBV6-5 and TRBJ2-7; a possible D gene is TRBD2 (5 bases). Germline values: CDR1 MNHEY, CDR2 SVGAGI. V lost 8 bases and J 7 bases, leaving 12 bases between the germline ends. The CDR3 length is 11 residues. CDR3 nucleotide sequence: TGTGCCAGCGGGAGTTCGGGTGAGCAGTACTTC. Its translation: CASGSSGEQYF.

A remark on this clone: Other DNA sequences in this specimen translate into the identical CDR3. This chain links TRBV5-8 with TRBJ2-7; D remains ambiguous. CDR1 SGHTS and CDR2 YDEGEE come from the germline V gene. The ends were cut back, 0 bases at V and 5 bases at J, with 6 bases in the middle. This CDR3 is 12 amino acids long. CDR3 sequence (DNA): TGTGCCAGCAGCTTGGGCTCTCACGAGCAGTACTTC. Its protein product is CASSLGSHEQYF.

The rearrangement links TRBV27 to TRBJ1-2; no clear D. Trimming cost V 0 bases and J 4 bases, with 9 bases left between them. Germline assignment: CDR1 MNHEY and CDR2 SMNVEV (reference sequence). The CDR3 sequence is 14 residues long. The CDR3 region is CASSLSSAFYGYTF. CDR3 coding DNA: TGTGCCAGCAGTTTATCTTCGGCTTTCTATGGCTACACCTTC.

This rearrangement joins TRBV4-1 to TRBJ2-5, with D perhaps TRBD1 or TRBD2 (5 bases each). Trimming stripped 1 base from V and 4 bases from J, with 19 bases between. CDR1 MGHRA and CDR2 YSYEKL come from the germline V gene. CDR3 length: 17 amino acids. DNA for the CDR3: TGCGCCAGCAGCCAAGTCGGTGGGGACGGACCCCCAGAGACCCAGTACTTC. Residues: CASSQVGGDGPPETQYF.

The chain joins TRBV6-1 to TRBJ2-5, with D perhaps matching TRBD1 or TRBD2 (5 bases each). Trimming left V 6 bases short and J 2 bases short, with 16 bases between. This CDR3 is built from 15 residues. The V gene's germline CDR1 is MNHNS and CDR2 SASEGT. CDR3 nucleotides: TGTGCCAGCAGCCCTTCTGGGGGAGTACAAGAGACCCAGTACTTC. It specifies CASSPSGGVQETQYF.

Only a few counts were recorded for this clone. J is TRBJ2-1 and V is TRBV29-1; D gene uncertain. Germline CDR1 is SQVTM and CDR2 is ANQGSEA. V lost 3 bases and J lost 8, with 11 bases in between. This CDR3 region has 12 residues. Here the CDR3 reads CSVEPRYDEQFF. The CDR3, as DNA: TGCAGCGTTGAGCCCAGATATGATGAGCAGTTCTTC.

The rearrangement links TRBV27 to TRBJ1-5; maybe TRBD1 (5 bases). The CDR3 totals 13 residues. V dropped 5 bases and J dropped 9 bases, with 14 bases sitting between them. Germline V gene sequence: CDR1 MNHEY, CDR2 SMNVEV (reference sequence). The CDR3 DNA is TGTGCCAGCAGTGCCTCCGGACAATTGCCCCAGCATTTT. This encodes CASSASGQLPQHF.

The CDR3 loop reads CASSTRQGANTEAFF. The CDR3 DNA reads TGTGCCAGCAGCACCCGACAGGGGGCGAACACTGAAGCTTTCTTT. J is TRBJ1-1 and V is TRBV21-1; the D call of TRBD1 is as the table states it, not checked on the DNA. TRBV21-1 constitutes a pseudogene. CDR3 length: 15 residues.

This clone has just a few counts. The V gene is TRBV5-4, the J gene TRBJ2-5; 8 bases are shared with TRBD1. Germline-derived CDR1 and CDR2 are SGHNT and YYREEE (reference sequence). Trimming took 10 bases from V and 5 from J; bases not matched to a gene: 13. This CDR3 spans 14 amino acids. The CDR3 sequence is CAALDRESAETQYF. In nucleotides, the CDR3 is TGTGCCGCCCTGGACAGGGAGTCTGCGGAGACCCAGTACTTC.

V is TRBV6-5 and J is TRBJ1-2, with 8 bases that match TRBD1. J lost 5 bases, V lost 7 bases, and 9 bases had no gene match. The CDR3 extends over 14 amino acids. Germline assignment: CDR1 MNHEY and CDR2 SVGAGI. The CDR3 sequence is CASIRLQGDYGYTF. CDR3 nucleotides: TGTGCCAGCATTCGGTTACAGGGGGATTATGGCTACACCTTC.

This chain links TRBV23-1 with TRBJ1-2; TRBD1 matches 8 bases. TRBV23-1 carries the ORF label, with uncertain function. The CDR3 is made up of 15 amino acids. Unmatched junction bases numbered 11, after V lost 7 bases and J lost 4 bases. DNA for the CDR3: TGCGCCAGCACTACTGACAGGGGCATTTGCTATGGCTACACCTTC. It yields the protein CASTTDRGICYGYTF.

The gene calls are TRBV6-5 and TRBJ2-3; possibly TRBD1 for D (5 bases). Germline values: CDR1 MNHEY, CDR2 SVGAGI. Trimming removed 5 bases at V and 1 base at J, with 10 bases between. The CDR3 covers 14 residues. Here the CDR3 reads CASSEEGGTDTQYF. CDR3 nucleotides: TGTGCCAGCAGTGAAGAAGGGGGCACAGATACGCAGTATTTT.

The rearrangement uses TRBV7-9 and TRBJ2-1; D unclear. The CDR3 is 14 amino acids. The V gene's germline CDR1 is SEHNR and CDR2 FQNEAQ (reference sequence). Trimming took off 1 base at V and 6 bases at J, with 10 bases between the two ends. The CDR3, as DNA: TGTGCCAGCAGCTTAGAATGGTTCGCCAATGAGCAGTTCTTC. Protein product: CASSLEWFANEQFF.

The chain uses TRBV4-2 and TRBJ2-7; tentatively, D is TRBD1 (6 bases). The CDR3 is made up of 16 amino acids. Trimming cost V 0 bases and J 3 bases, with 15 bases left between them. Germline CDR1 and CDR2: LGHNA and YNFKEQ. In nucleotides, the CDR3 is TGTGCCAGCAGCCAAGAGGAACAAGGGGGAATCTACGAGCAGTACTTC. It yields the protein CASSQEEQGGIYEQYF.

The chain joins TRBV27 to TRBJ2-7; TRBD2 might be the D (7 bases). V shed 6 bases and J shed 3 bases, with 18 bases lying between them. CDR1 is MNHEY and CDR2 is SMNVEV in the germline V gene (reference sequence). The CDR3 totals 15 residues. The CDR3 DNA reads TGTGCCAGCAGCCCCCGGGGGAGGGGGTTCTACGAGCAGTACTTC. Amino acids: CASSPRGRGFYEQYF.

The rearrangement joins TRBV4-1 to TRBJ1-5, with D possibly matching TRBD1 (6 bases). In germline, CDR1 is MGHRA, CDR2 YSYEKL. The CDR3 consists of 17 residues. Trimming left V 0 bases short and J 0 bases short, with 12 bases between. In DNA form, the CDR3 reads TGCGCCAGCAGCCAAGAATTGACAGGCTATAGCAATCAGCCCCAGCATTTT. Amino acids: CASSQELTGYSNQPQHF.

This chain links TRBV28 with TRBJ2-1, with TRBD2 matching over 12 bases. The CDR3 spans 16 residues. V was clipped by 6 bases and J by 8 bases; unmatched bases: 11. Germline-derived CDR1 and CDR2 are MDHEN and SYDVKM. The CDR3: CASSLTLTSGSDEQFF. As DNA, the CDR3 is TGTGCCAGCAGCTTAACCCTGACTAGCGGGAGCGATGAGCAGTTCTTC. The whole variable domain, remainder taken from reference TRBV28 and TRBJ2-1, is DVKVTQSSRYLVKRTGEKVFLECVQDMDHENMFWYRQDPGLGLRLIYFSYDVKMKEKGDIPEGYSVSREKKERFSLILESASTNQTSMYLCASSLTLTSGSDEQFFGPGTRLTVL.

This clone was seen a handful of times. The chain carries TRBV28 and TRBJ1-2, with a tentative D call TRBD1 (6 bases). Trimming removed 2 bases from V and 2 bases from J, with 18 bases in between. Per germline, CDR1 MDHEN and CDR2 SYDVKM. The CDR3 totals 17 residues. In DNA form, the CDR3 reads TGTGCCAGCAGTTTACCCTCTTTTACGGACAGAAACTATGGCTACACCTTC. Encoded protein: CASSLPSFTDRNYGYTF.

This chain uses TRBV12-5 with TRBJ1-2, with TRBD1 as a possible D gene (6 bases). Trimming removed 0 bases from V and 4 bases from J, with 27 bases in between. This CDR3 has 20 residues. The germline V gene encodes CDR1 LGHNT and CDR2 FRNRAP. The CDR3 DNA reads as TGTGCTAGTGGTTTGGTACTGGTCGCACAGGGCATATTCTCCGCCTATGGCTACACCTTC. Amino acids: CASGLVLVAQGIFSAYGYTF.

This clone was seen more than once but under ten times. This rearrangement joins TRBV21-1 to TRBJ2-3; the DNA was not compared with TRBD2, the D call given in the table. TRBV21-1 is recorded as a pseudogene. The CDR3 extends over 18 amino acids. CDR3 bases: TGTGCCAGCAGCAAAGGGGTTGTTGGGACTGGGTGCACAGATACGCAGTATTTT. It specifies CASSKGVVGTGCTDTQYF.

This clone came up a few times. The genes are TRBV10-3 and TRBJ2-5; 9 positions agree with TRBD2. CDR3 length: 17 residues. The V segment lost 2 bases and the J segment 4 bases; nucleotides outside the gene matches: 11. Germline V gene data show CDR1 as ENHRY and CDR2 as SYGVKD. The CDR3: CAISEGGTSIFRETQYF. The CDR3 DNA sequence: TGTGCCATCAGTGAGGGCGGGACTAGCATTTTTCGAGAGACCCAGTACTTC.

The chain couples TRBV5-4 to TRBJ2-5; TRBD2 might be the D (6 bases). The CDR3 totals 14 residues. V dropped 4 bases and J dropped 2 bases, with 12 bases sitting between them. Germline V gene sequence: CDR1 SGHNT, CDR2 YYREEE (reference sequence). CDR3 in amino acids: CASSPNGGQETQYF. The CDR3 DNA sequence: TGTGCCAGCAGCCCTAACGGGGGTCAAGAGACCCAGTACTTC.

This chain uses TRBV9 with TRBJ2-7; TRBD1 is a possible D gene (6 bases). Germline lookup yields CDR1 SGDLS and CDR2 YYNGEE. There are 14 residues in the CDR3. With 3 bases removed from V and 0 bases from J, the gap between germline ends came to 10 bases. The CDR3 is CASSGRDTSYEQYF. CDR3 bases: TGTGCCAGCAGCGGCCGGGACACCTCCTACGAGCAGTACTTC.

CDR3 nucleotides: TGTGCCAGCTGGGACAGGGGTATTGAGCAGTTCTTC. Its translation is CASWDRGIEQFF. This sequence joins TRBV27 and TRBJ2-1, with 10 bases lining up with TRBD1. The germline CDR1 and CDR2 sequences are MNHEY and SMNVEV (reference sequence). The V segment lost 8 bases and the J segment 9 bases; nucleotides outside the gene matches: 4. The CDR3 runs 12 residues.